A selection of T cell receptor beta chains follows, all from one sample in a study of shared clonotypes between healthy human individuals. Profiling relied on immunoSEQ multiplex PCR, and the TCRdb table lists in-frame clones only, not all of them. The repertoire has about 2.4 million clones, more than 85% of them found once; the top ten carry about 0.34%. The source material was naive CD4+ T cells from PBMCs. These receptors all come from a man aged 18 to 30 in good health. Some clones in this sample may be carry-over from other donors' samples. Both conserved end residues are part of each CDR3. The D gene is left open where the match is weak. The size entry is marked missing in some rows and otherwise reads once, few, many or a size class.

TRBJ2-3 - TRBV5-1 - CASSDRAGTDTQYF TGCGCCAGCAGTGATCGGGCGGGCACAGATACGCAGTATTTT
TRBJ2-7 - TRBV30 - CAWSDLGRAEQYF TGTGCCTGGAGTGATCTAGGCAGGGCCGAGCAGTACTTC
TRBJ2-1 - TRBV7-2 TRBD2 CASSRGTSGSNEQFF TGTGCCAGCAGCCGTGGTACTAGCGGGAGCAATGAGCAGTTCTTC
TRBJ2-7 - TRBV6-1 TRBD2 CASSGTLAGEGEQYF TGTGCCAGCAGTGGGACACTAGCGGGGGAGGGCGAGCAGTACTTC
TRBJ1-5 - TRBV5-1 - CASSLTGNQPQHF TGCGCCAGCAGCTTGACAGGGAATCAGCCCCAGCATTTT
TRBJ2-6 - TRBV19 - CASSIWGSGANVLTF TGTGCCAGTAGTATATGGGGCTCTGGGGCCAACGTCCTGACTTTC
TRBJ1-2 - TRBV28 - CASSLSVGAVYGYTF TGTGCCAGCAGTTTATCGGTGGGGGCAGTCTATGGCTACACCTTC
TRBJ1-1 - TRBV5-1 - CASSLSKSVLSAEAFF TGCGCCAGCAGCTTAAGTAAGTCAGTCCTAAGTGCTGAAGCTTTCTTT
TRBJ2-4 - TRBV30 TRBD1 CAWTPDRGDIQYF TGTGCCTGGACCCCGGACAGGGGTGACATTCAGTACTTC
TRBJ2-1 once TRBV18 TRBD2 CASSRLAGVNQFYNEQFF TGTGCCAGCTCCCGACTAGCGGGAGTAAACCAGTTCTACAATGAGCAGTTCTTC
TRBJ2-6 - TRBV10-3 - CAISLGGSGANVLTF TGTGCCATCAGTCTAGGGGGGTCTGGGGCCAACGTCCTGACTTTC
TRBJ2-7 - TRBV30 - CAWSLNFLPPYEQYF TGTGCCTGGAGTTTGAACTTTCTTCCCCCCTACGAGCAGTACTTC
TRBJ1-1 - TRBV4-1 TRBD1 CASSQGPLGQGAPEAFF TGCGCCAGCAGCCAAGGCCCCCTGGGACAGGGGGCCCCTGAAGCTTTCTTT
TRBJ2-3 - TRBV7-9 - CASSSRTRGSTDTQYF TGTGCCAGCAGTTCCAGGACCCGAGGGAGCACAGATACGCAGTATTTT
TRBJ2-5 - TRBV23-1 - CASVPEGETQYF TGCGCCAGCGTTCCAGAGGGGGAGACCCAGTACTTC
TRBJ1-1 - TRBV21-1 - CASKGFTEAFF TGTGCCAGCAAGGGTTTCACTGAAGCTTTCTTT
TRBJ1-3 - TRBV5-1 - CASSPDHGNTIYF TGCGCCAGCAGCCCGGACCACGGAAACACCATATATTTT
TRBJ2-7 - TRBV2 - CASSEGVKTYEQYF TGTGCCAGCAGTGAAGGCGTTAAAACCTACGAGCAGTACTTC
TRBJ2-2 - TRBV27 TRBD1 CASTWTGNTGELFF TGTGCCAGCACTTGGACAGGGAACACCGGGGAGCTGTTTTTT
TRBJ1-1 - TRBV28 - CASSLFSRQPLVAFF TGTGCCAGCAGTTTATTTTCGAGACAGCCCCTTGTAGCTTTCTTT
TRBJ2-1 - TRBV7-3 - CASSLMGPQDYNEQFF TGTGCCAGCAGCTTAATGGGTCCGCAGGACTACAATGAGCAGTTCTTC
TRBJ1-3 - TRBV19 - CASSVRGTAGNTIYF TGTGCCAGTAGTGTCCGTGGGACGGCTGGAAACACCATATATTTT
TRBJ2-7 - TRBV7-8 TRBD1 CASSLGIGIGTGKVNEQYF TGTGCCAGCAGCTTGGGTATCGGTATCGGGACAGGGAAAGTCAACGAGCAGTACTTC
TRBJ1-5 - TRBV5-1 - CASSFSPDQPQHF TGCGCCAGCAGTTTTTCCCCGGATCAGCCCCAGCATTTT